This T cell receptor (beta chain) was identified in a study of OX40 agonist ivuxolimab in advanced cancers. The wider study: Ivuxolimab, an antibody that agonizes OX40 (CD134), was administered to the patients.

Findings and limits, study-wide: At doses 0.1 to 3.0 mg/kg, CD4+ and CD8+ clones expanded.

Sequencing used immunoSEQ multiplex PCR; TCRdb keeps in-frame clones, though not all of them. The top ten clones hold approximately 4.8% of a sample with some 60,000 clones, about four fifths of them seen once. As concerns this clone: The antigen remains undetermined.

In germline, CDR1 is MNHEY, CDR2 SMNVEV (reference sequence). This CDR3 is built from 13 residues. V lost 8 bases and J 2 bases, leaving 13 bases between the germline ends. This specimen consisted of CD4+ or CD8+ T cells sorted from blood, obtained in a trial of the OX40 agonist ivuxolimab. The chain couples TRBV27 to TRBJ2-7; D gene ambiguous. The receptor was isolated from an adult with an advanced solid tumor such as melanoma, head and neck, liver or kidney cancer. The CDR3 nucleotides are TGTGCCAGCGCTATCGGTGGGGCCTACGAGCAGTACTTC. Translated: CASAIGGAYEQYF.